These 22 T cell receptor beta chains share one sample of origin, sequenced in a study of T cell responses to AZD1222 COVID-19 vaccine. The repertoire was sequenced with immunoSEQ multiplex PCR; TCRdb's copy has only in-frame clones and lacks some. The sample has around 100,000 clones, about 86% seen once. Here the sequenced sample was peripheral blood, taken on day 0 of AZD1222 vaccination. The receptors were gathered from an adult in good health.

The chain is built from TRBV2 and TRBJ2-3; maybe TRBD1 (6 bases). The CDR3 spans 15 residues. V was clipped by 6 bases and J by 2 bases, with 15 bases between them. Germline lookup yields CDR1 SNHLY and CDR2 FYNNEI. The CDR3 DNA reads TGTGCCAGCAGCCTAGGGACACCAAACACAGATACGCAGTATTTT. As protein: CASSLGTPNTDTQYF.

The rearrangement uses TRBV6-5 and TRBJ1-1, with no clear D. The V end was cut by 7 bases, the J end by 5 bases, with 17 bases between. Looked up from germline, CDR1 is MNHEY and CDR2 is SVGAGI. The CDR3 runs to 14 residues. CDR3: CASTSRVVSTEAFF. The CDR3 region has the DNA TGTGCCAGCACCTCCCGGGTTGTAAGTACTGAAGCTTTCTTT.

J is TRBJ2-1 and V is TRBV27; 9 bases align to TRBD2. Germline values: CDR1 MNHEY, CDR2 SMNVEV (reference sequence). The ends lost 5 bases at V and 2 bases at J; junction bases unmatched: 7. The CDR3 consists of 16 residues. This CDR3 reads CASSPGLAQAYNEQFF. DNA for the CDR3: TGTGCCAGCAGTCCGGGACTAGCACAAGCCTACAATGAGCAGTTCTTC.

The chain uses TRBV29-1 and TRBJ2-2; perhaps TRBD2 as D (5 bases). The CDR3 contains 14 residues. Germline-derived CDR1 and CDR2 are SQVTM and ANQGSEA. Trimming took off 7 bases at V and 2 bases at J, with 14 bases between the two ends. The CDR3 loop reads CSARTRTNTGELFF. CDR3 DNA sequence: TGCAGCGCAAGGACTCGGACTAACACCGGGGAGCTGTTTTTT.

The chain joins TRBV3-1 (or the pseudogene TRBV3-2) to TRBJ2-1; D is possibly TRBD2 (6 bases). This CDR3 is 15 amino acids long. The germline V and J ends were trimmed by 3 bases and 7 bases, with 16 bases remaining between them. Germline CDR1 reads LGHDT; CDR2 reads YNNKEL (reference sequence). The CDR3 spells CASSQERVLANEQFF. The CDR3 bases are TGTGCCAGCAGCCAGGAGCGGGTCCTCGCGAATGAGCAGTTCTTC.

V is TRBV6-5 and J is TRBJ1-5; no reliable D call. The CDR3 runs to 13 residues. Germline V gives CDR1 MNHEY, CDR2 SVGAGI. Deletions cut 7 bases from V and 3 bases from J, with 10 bases between. The CDR3, as DNA: TGTGCCAGCACCAGCGCCAACAATCAGCCCCAGCATTTT. This gives the protein CASTSANNQPQHF.

This clone was found many times. The V call is TRBV6-2 or TRBV6-3, the J call TRBJ1-5; D perhaps matches TRBD1 (5 bases). CDR3 size: 15 residues. The V end lost 5 bases, the J end lost 0 bases, and 11 bases lay between the germline ends. CDR1 is MNHEY and CDR2 is SVGEGT in the germline V gene. The CDR3 reads CASSVLGGSNQPQHF. CDR3 bases: TGTGCCAGCAGTGTTTTGGGGGGTAGCAATCAGCCCCAGCATTTT.

The chain employs TRBV7-2 and TRBJ2-7; D possibly corresponds to TRBD2 (6 bases). The CDR3 runs 14 residues. CDR1 and CDR2 from the germline V gene are SGHTA and FQGNSA. V was pared by 3 bases and J by 4 bases, with 13 bases between. The CDR3: CASSFTPGEYEQYF. The CDR3 bases are TGTGCCAGCAGCTTTACCCCGGGGGAGTACGAGCAGTACTTC.

The chain couples TRBV4-3 to TRBJ2-3; TRBD2 agrees at 9 bases. Germline assignment: CDR1 LGHNA and CDR2 YSLEER. V shed 3 bases, J shed 7 bases, and the junction held 17 bases outside the gene matches. The CDR3 consists of 18 residues. Here the CDR3 DNA reads TGCGCCAGCAGCCAGTATACCGGCGCTAGCGGGAATCGGTATACGCAGTATTTT. Its protein is CASSQYTGASGNRYTQYF.

The chain joins TRBV19 to TRBJ2-7; the match to TRBD2 covers 7 bases. Looked up from germline, CDR1 is LNHDA and CDR2 is SQIVND (reference sequence). Unmatched junction bases numbered 8, after V lost 6 bases and J lost 6 bases. The CDR3 length is 13 residues. The chain's CDR3 is CASSLTSSGEQYF. The DNA for the CDR3 is TGTGCCAGTAGCTTGACTAGCTCCGGCGAGCAGTACTTC.

The chain employs TRBV19 and TRBJ2-5, with D possibly matching TRBD2 (7 bases). Trimming pared 6 bases from V and 4 bases from J, leaving 12 bases between. The germline CDR1 and CDR2 sequences are LNHDA and SQIVND (reference sequence). This CDR3 comprises 13 residues. The CDR3, as DNA: TGTGCCAGTAGCAGGGAGGGGGGAGAGACCCAGTACTTC. The encoded protein is CASSREGGETQYF.

The rearrangement joins TRBV18 to TRBJ2-5, with 10 positions matching TRBD2. J lost 4 bases, V lost 4 bases, and 15 bases had no gene match. This CDR3 contains 18 residues. Germline assignment: CDR1 KGHSH and CDR2 LQKENI. The CDR3 spells CASSLSRTSGLLGETQYF. The CDR3 nucleotides read TGTGCCAGCTCACTCTCCAGGACTAGCGGCTTATTGGGAGAGACCCAGTACTTC.

The chain employs TRBV12-3 or TRBV12-4 and TRBJ2-7; no firm D call. The CDR3 runs to 12 residues. The ends were cut back, 3 bases at V and 7 bases at J, with 10 bases in the middle. CDR3 in amino acids: CASSFSGMEQYF. CDR3 in DNA: TGTGCCAGCAGTTTTTCCGGAATGGAGCAGTACTTC.

The chain couples TRBV7-9 to TRBJ2-7, with TRBD1 identical over 8 bases. Unmatched junction bases numbered 1, after V lost 5 bases and J lost 4 bases. Germline CDR1 reads SEHNR; CDR2 reads FQNEAQ (reference sequence). This CDR3 comprises 12 residues. The CDR3 nucleotides are TGTGCCAGCAGCCGACAGGGGTACGAGCAGTACTTC. It encodes CASSRQGYEQYF.

The sample holds a few counts of this clone. This chain uses TRBV15 with TRBJ2-7, with D hard to call. CDR3 size: 15 residues. Trimming stripped 0 bases from V and 5 bases from J, with 14 bases between. Germline V gives CDR1 LNHNV, CDR2 YYDKDF (reference sequence). In DNA, the CDR3 is TGTGCCACCAGCAGAGAGGCCGCTCGGTTGAACGAGCAGTACTTC. Its protein product is CATSREAARLNEQYF.

The chain couples TRBV2 to TRBJ1-1; TRBD1 is a possible D gene (5 bases). The CDR3 totals 14 residues. Per germline, CDR1 SNHLY and CDR2 FYNNEI. Trimming shortened V by 6 bases and J by 5 bases, and 16 bases separated the two germline ends. CDR3 in amino acids: CASRETVEGTEAFF. CDR3 sequence (DNA): TGTGCCAGCAGAGAGACAGTCGAGGGGACTGAAGCTTTCTTT.

J is TRBJ1-2 and V is TRBV4-2, with D maybe TRBD1 (5 bases). V lost 4 bases, J lost 8 bases, and 26 bases lay in between. The CDR3 runs 17 residues. Germline values: CDR1 LGHNA, CDR2 YNFKEQ. The chain's CDR3 is CASSPPGQAGAGAGYTF. In nucleotides, the CDR3 is TGTGCCAGCAGCCCCCCGGGGCAGGCCGGAGCTGGGGCGGGCTACACCTTC.

The rearrangement links TRBV4-2 to TRBJ1-1; no firm D call. With 4 bases removed from V and 4 bases from J, the gap between germline ends came to 10 bases. CDR3 size: 13 residues. Looked up from germline, CDR1 is LGHNA and CDR2 is YNFKEQ. For the CDR3, the DNA is TGTGCCAGCAGCCGGAACAAGCTCACTGAAGCTTTCTTT. It is translated as CASSRNKLTEAFF.

CDR3 sequence reads: CASSLVASGRAGELFF. The DNA for the CDR3 is TGTGCCAGCAGCTTGGTGGCTAGCGGGAGAGCCGGGGAGCTGTTTTTT. The chain uses TRBV5-6 and TRBJ2-2; 10 nucleotides line up with TRBD2. The CDR3 is 16 amino acids. V shed 0 bases and J 6 bases; nucleotides not matched to a gene: 5. The germline gives CDR1 SGHDT, CDR2 YYEEEE.

The rearrangement links TRBV4-2 to TRBJ1-2; tentative D call: TRBD1 (5 bases). V was clipped by 1 base and J by 6 bases, with 24 bases between them. Germline loops: CDR1 LGHNA, CDR2 YNFKEQ. This CDR3 has 18 residues. The DNA for the CDR3 is TGTGCCAGCAGCCAAGCTGCGGGGGTAGGGCAGAGCTATGATGGCTACACCTTC. Its translation: CASSQAAGVGQSYDGYTF.

The rearrangement joins TRBV5-1 to TRBJ1-1, with TRBD1 matching over 12 bases. In germline, CDR1 is SGHRS, CDR2 YFSETQ. CDR3 length equals 14 residues. V lost 7 bases, J lost 4 bases, and 5 bases stayed unmatched. CDR3 nucleotides: TGCGCCAGCGGGACAGGGGGCTTGGGCACTGAAGCTTTCTTT. The encoded protein is CASGTGGLGTEAFF.

This chain joins TRBV19 and TRBJ1-5; 9 bases are shared with TRBD1. The CDR3 has 14 amino acids. J was trimmed by 2 bases and V by 9 bases; bases with no gene match: 5. CDR1 is LNHDA, CDR2 SQIVND, per germline (reference sequence). For the CDR3, the DNA is TGTGCCAGCGGACAGGGGATTGGCAATCAGCCCCAGCATTTT. Translation: CASGQGIGNQPQHF.